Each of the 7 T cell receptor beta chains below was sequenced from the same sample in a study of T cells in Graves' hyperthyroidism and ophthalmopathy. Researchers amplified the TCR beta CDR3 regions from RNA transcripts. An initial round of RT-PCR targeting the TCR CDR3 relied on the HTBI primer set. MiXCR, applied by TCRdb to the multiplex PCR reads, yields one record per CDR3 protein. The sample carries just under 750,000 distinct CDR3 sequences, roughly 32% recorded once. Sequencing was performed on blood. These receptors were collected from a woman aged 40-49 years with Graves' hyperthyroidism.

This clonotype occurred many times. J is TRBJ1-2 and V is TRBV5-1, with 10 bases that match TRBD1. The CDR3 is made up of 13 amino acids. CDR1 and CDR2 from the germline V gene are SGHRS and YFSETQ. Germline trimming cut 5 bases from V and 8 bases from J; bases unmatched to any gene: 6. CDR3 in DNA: TGCGCCAGCAGGACGGGGGACAGGGGCGGCTACACCTTC. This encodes CASRTGDRGGYTF. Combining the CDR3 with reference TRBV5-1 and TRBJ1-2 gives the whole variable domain KAGVTQTPRYLIKTRGQQVTLSCSPISGHRSVSWYQQTPGQGLQFLFEYFSETQRNKGNFPGRFSGRQFSNSRSEMNVSTLELGDSALYLCASRTGDRGGYTFGSGTRLTVV.

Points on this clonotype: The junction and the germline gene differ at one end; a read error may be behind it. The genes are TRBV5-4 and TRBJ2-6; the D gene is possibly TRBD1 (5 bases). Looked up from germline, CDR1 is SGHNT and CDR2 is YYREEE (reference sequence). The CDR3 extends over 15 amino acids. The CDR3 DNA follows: TGTGCCAGCAGCTTGAGTAGCTCTGGGGCCAGCGTCCTGACTTTC. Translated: CASSLSSSGASVLTF.

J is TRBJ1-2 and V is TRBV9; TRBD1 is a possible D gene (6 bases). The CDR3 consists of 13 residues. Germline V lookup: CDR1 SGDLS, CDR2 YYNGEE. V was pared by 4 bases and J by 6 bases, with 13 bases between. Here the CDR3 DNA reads TGTGCCAGCAGCAAGGGGGGCACCCATGGCTACACCTTC. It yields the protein CASSKGGTHGYTF.

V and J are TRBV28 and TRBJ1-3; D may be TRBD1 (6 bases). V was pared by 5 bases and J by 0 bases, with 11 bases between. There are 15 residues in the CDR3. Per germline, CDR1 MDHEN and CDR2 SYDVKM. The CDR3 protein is CASSVQGRSGNTIYF. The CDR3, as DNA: TGTGCCAGCAGTGTACAGGGACGCTCTGGAAACACCATATATTTT.

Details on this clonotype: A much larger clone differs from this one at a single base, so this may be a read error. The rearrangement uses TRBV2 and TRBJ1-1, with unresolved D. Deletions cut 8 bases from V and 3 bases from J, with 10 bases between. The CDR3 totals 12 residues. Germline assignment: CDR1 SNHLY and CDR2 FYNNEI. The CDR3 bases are TGTGCCAGCGCCCCAGAGTACACTGAAGCTTTCTTT. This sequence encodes CASAPEYTEAFF.

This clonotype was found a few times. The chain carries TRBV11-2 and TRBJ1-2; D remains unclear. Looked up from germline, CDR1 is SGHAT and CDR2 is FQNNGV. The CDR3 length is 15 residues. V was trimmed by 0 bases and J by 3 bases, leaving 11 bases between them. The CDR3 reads CASSLDHGPHYGYTF. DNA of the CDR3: TGTGCCAGCAGCTTAGACCATGGGCCGCACTATGGCTACACCTTC. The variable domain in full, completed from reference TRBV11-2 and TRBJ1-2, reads EAGVAQSPRYKIIEKRQSVAFWCNPISGHATLYWYQQILGQGPKLLIQFQNNGVVDDSQLPKDRFSAERLKGVDSTLKIQPAKLEDSAVYLCASSLDHGPHYGYTFGSGTRLTVV.

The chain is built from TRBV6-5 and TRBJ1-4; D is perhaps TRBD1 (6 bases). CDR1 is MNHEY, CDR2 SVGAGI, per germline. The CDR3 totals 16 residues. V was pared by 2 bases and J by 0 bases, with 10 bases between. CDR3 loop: CASSYEQGATNEKLFF. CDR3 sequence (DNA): TGTGCCAGCAGTTACGAACAGGGAGCAACTAATGAAAAACTGTTTTTT.